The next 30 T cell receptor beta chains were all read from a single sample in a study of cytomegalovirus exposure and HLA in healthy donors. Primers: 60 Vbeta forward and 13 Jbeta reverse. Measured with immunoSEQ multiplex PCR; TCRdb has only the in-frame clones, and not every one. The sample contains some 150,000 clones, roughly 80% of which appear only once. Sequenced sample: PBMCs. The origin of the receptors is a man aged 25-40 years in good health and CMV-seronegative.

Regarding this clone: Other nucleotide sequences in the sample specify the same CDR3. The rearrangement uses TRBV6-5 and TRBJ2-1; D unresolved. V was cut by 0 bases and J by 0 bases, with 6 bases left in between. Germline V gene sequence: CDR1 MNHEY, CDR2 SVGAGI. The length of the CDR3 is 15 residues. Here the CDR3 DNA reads TGTGCCAGCAGTTACTCGGGCAGCTCCTACAATGAGCAGTTCTTC. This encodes CASSYSGSSYNEQFF.

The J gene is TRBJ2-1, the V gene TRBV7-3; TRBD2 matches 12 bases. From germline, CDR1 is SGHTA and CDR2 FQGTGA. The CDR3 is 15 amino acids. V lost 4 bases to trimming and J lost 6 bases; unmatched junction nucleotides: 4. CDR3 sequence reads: CASSSGLAGFNEQFF. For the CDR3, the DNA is TGTGCCAGCAGCTCCGGACTAGCGGGATTCAATGAGCAGTTCTTC.

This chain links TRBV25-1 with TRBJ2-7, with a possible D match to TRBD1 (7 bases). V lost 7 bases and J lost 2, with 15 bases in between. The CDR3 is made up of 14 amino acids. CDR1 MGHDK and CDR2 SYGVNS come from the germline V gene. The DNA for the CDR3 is TGTGCCAGCACCCAGGGGGGCCTCACCTACGAGCAGTACTTC. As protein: CASTQGGLTYEQYF.

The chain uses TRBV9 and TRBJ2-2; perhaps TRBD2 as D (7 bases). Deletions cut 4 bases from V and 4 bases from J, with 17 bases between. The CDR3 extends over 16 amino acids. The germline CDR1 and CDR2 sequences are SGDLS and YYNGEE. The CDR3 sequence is CASSPLGGHFTGELFF. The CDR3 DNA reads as TGTGCCAGCAGCCCGCTGGGGGGGCATTTCACCGGGGAGCTGTTTTTT. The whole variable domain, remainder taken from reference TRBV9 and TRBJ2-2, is DSGVTQTPKHLITATGQRVTLRCSPRSGDLSVYWYQQSLDQGLQFLIQYYNGEERAKGNILERFSAQQFPDLHSELNLSSLELGDSALYFCASSPLGGHFTGELFFGEGSRLTVL.

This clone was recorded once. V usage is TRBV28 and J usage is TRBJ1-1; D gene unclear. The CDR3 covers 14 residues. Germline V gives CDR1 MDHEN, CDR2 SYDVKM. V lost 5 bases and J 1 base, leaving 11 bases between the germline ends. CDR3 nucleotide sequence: TGTGCCAGCAGTCCCCCAGGCAGGAACACTGAAGCTTTCTTT. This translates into CASSPPGRNTEAFF.

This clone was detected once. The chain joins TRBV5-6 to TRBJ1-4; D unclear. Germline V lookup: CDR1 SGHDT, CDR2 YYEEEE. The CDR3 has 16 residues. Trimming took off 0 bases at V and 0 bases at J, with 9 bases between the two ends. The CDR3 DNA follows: TGTGCCAGCAGCTTGGGGAGAGCTGCAACTAATGAAAAACTGTTTTTT. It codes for CASSLGRAATNEKLFF.

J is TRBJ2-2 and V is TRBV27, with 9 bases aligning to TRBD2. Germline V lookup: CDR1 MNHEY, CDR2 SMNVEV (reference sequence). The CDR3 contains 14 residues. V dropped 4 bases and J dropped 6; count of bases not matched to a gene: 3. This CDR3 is CASSWAGGSGELFF. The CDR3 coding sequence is TGTGCCAGCAGTTGGGCGGGAGGGTCCGGGGAGCTGTTTTTT.

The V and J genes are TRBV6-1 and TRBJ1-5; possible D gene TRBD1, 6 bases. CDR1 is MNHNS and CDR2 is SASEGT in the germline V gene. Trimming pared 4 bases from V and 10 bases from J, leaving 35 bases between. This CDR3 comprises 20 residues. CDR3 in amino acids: CASSVKVGGPPFQHKFPQHF. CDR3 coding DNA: TGTGCCAGCAGTGTAAAAGTAGGGGGTCCGCCTTTTCAGCACAAATTTCCCCAGCATTTT.

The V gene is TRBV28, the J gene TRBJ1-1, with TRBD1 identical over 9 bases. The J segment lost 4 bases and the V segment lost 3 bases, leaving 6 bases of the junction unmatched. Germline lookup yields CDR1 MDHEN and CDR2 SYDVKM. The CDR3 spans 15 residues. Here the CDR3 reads CASSFPTGGSTEAFF. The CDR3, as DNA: TGTGCCAGCAGTTTCCCGACAGGGGGGAGCACTGAAGCTTTCTTT.

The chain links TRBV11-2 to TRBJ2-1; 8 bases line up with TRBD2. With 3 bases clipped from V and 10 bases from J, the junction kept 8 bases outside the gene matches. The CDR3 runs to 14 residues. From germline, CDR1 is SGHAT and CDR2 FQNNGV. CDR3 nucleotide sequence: TGTGCCAGCAGCTTCCCGGGACTAGGCCGAGAGCAGTTCTTC. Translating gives CASSFPGLGREQFF. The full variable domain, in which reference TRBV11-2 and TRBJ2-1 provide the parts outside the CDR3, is EAGVAQSPRYKIIEKRQSVAFWCNPISGHATLYWYQQILGQGPKLLIQFQNNGVVDDSQLPKDRFSAERLKGVDSTLKIQPAKLEDSAVYLCASSFPGLGREQFFGPGTRLTVL.

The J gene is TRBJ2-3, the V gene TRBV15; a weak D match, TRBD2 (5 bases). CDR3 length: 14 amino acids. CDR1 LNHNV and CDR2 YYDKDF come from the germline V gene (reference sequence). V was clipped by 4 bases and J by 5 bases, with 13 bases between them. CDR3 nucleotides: TGTGCCACCAGCACTCCATCTGCGGGAGATACGCAGTATTTT. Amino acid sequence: CATSTPSAGDTQYF.

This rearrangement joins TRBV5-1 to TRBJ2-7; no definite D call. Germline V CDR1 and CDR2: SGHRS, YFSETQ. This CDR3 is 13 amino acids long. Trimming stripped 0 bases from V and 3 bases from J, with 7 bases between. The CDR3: CASSLGAGYEQYF. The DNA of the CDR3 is TGCGCCAGCAGCTTGGGAGCCGGCTACGAGCAGTACTTC. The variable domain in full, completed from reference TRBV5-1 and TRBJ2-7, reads KAGVTQTPRYLIKTRGQQVTLSCSPISGHRSVSWYQQTPGQGLQFLFEYFSETQRNKGNFPGRFSGRQFSNSRSEMNVSTLELGDSALYLCASSLGAGYEQYFGPGTRLTVT.

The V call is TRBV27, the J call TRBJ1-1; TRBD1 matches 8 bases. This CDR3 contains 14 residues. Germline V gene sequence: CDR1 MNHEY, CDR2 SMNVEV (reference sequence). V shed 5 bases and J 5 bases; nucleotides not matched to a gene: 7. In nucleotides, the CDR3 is TGTGCCAGCAGTCACCAACAGGGGGTTACTGAAGCTTTCTTT. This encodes CASSHQQGVTEAFF.

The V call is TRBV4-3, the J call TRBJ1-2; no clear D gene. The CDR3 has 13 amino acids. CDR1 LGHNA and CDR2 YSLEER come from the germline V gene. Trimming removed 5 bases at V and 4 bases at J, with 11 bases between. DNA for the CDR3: TGCGCCAGCAGCAAAACAGAAAGCTATGGCTACACCTTC. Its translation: CASSKTESYGYTF.

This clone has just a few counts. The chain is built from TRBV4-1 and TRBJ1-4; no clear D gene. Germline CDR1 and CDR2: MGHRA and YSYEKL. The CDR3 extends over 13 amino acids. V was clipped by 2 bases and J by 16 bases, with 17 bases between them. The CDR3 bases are TGCGCCAGCAGCCAAAAGCTTGAGGGTGTGGAGTTTTTT. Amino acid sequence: CASSQKLEGVEFF.

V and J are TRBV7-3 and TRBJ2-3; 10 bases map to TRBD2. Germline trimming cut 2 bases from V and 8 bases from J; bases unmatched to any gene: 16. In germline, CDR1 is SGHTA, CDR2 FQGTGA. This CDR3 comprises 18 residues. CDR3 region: CASSLYLAGGIGPGTQYF. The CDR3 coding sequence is TGTGCCAGCAGCTTATATTTAGCGGGAGGTATTGGGCCCGGTACGCAGTATTTT.

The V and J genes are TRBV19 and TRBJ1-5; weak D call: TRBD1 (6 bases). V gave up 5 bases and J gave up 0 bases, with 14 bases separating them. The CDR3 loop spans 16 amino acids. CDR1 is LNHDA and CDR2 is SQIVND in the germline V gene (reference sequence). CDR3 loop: CASSSRQVSSNQPQHF. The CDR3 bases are TGTGCCAGTAGTTCAAGACAGGTTTCTAGCAATCAGCCCCAGCATTTT.

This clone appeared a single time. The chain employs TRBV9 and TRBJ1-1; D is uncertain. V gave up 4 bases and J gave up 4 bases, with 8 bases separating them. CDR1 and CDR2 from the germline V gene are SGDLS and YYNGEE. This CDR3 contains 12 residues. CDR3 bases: TGTGCCAGCAGCCCCCCGGGCACTGAAGCTTTCTTT. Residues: CASSPPGTEAFF.

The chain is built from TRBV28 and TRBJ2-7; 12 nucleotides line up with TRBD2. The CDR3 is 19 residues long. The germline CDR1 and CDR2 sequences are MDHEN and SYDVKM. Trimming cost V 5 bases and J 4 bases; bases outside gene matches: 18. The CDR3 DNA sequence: TGTGCCAGCAGTACTCCCGGACTAGCGGGACCCTATGGAGGGTACGAGCAGTACTTC. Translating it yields CASSTPGLAGPYGGYEQYF.

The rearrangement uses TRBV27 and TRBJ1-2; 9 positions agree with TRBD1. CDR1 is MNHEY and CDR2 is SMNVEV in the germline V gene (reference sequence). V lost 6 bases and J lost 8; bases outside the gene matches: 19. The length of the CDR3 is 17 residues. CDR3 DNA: TGTGCCAGCAGGACTTTTACCGGGACAGGGACTATAGGGGGCTACACCTTC. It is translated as CASRTFTGTGTIGGYTF.

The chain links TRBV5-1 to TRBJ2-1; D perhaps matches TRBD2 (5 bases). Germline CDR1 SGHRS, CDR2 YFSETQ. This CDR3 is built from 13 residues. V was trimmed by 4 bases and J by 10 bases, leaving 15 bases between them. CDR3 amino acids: CASSILVPREQFF. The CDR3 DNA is TGCGCCAGCAGCATACTAGTCCCAAGGGAGCAGTTCTTC.

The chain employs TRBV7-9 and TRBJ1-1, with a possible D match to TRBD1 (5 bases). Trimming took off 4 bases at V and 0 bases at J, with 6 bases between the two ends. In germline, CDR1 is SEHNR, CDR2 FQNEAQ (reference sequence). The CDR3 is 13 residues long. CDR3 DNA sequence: TGTGCCAGCAGCTCGGGGGTGAACACTGAAGCTTTCTTT. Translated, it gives CASSSGVNTEAFF.

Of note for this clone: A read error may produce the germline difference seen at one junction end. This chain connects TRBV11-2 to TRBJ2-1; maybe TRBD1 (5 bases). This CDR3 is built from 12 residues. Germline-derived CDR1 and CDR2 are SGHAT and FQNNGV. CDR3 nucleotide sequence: TGTGCCAGCAGTTTAGACAGCAATGAGCAGTTCTTC. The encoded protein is CASSLDSNEQFF.

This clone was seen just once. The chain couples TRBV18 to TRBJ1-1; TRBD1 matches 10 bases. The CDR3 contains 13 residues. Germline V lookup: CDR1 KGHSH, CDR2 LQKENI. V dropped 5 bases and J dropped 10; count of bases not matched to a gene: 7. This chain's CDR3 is CASSTRQGATAFF. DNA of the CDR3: TGTGCCAGCTCAACAAGACAGGGGGCAACAGCTTTCTTT.

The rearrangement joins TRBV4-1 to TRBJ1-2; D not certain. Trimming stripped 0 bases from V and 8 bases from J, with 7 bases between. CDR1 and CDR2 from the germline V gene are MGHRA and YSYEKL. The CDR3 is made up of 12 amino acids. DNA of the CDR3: TGCGCCAGCAGCCAAGACGGGGAAGGCTACACCTTC. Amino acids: CASSQDGEGYTF.

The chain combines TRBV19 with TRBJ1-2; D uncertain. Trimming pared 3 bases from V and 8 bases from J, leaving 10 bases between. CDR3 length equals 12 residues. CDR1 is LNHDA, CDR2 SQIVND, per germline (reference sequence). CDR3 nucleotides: TGTGCCAGTAGTATTTTAGCCGACGGCTACACCTTC. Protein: CASSILADGYTF.

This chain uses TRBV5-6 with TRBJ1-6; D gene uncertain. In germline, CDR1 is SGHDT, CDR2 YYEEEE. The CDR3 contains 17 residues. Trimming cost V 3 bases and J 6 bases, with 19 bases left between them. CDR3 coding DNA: TGTGCCAGCAGCTATTTCGAATTGCGGGATGGTAATTCACCCCTCCACTTT. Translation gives CASSYFELRDGNSPLHF.

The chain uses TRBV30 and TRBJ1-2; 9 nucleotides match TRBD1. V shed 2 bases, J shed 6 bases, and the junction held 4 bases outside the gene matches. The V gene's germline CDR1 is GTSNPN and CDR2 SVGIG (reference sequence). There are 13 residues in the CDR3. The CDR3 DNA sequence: TGTGCCTGGAGTACAGGGGGCCCCGATGGCTACACCTTC. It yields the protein CAWSTGGPDGYTF.

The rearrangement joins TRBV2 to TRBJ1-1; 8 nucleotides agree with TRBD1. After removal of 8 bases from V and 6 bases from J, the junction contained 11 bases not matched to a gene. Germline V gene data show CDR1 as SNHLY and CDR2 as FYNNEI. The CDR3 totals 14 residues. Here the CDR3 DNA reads TGTGCCAGCGGACAGGGACCGCCGGCGGCTGAAGCTTTCTTT. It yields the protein CASGQGPPAAEAFF.

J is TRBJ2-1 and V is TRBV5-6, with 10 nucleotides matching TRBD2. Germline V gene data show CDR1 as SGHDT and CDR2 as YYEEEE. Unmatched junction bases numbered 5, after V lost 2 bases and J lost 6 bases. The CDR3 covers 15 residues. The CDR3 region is CASSFGLADTNEQFF. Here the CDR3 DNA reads TGTGCCAGCAGCTTTGGACTAGCGGACACCAATGAGCAGTTCTTC.